The rows below give T cell receptor beta chains drawn from one sample of a study of T cell responses to AZD1222 COVID-19 vaccine. The data were produced by immunoSEQ multiplex PCR, yet TCRdb's version contains in-frame clones alone and is incomplete. The table lists tens of thousands of clones, 70% to 90% of them singletons. Material: peripheral blood, obtained 28 days after the second AZD1222 dose. Receptor source: an adult who received the AZD1222 COVID-19 vaccine. The CDR3 runs from the conserved cysteine through the conserved F or W. The D gene is left open where the match is weak. Only part of the rows carry a size: once, few, many, or a class if the clone is expanded.

V	J	D	size	CDR3	DNA
TRBV20-1	TRBJ2-7	-	-	CSASHAGGGEQYF	TGCAGTGCTAGTCATGCCGGGGGCGGCGAGCAGTACTTC
TRBV12-3/TRBV12-4	TRBJ1-4	-	few	CASSSGPGGELFF	TGTGCCAGCAGTTCCGGGCCGGGTGGAGAACTGTTTTTT
TRBV7-8	TRBJ1-6	-	-	CASSLAGGVSPLHF	TGTGCCAGCAGCTTAGCCGGTGGGGTGTCACCCCTCCACTTT
TRBV5-8	TRBJ2-5	-	-	CASSFGSSDYGETQYF	TGTGCCAGCAGTTTCGGTTCTAGCGACTATGGAGAGACCCAGTACTTC
TRBV30	TRBJ1-4	-	-	CAWNNEKLFF	TGTGCCTGGAATAATGAAAAACTGTTTTTT
TRBV7-8	TRBJ2-4	-	-	CASSLAGNKNIQYF	TGTGCCAGCAGCTTAGCCGGGAACAAAAACATTCAGTACTTC
TRBV27	TRBJ2-3	TRBD2	once	CASSPRLASTDTQYF	TGTGCCAGCAGTCCCCGACTAGCGTCCACAGATACGCAGTATTTT
TRBV19	TRBJ2-5	-	-	CASSIALGNQETQYF	TGTGCCAGTAGTATAGCGTTGGGGAACCAAGAGACCCAGTACTTC
TRBV5-1	TRBJ1-4	-	-	CASSLVIGGANEKLFF	TGCGCCAGCAGCTTGGTAATTGGAGGGGCGAATGAAAAACTGTTTTTT
TRBV6-5	TRBJ1-1	TRBD1	once	CASSYSIGTGFTEAFF	TGTGCCAGCAGTTACTCGATCGGGACAGGGTTTACTGAAGCTTTCTTT
TRBV28	TRBJ2-1	TRBD1	once	CASREDRGSYNEQFF	TGTGCCAGCAGAGAAGACAGGGGCTCCTACAATGAGCAGTTCTTC
TRBV7-2	TRBJ2-7	TRBD1	few	CASSPDRGQYEQYF	TGTGCCAGCAGCCCCGACAGGGGGCAATACGAGCAGTACTTC
TRBV27	TRBJ2-7	TRBD2	once	CASSRGLAGGLCSYEQYF	TGTGCCAGCAGCCGGGGACTAGCGGGGGGGCTATGCTCCTACGAGCAGTACTTC
TRBV6-5	TRBJ1-6	TRBD1	-	CASTNTGTGGSPLHF	TGTGCCAGCACGAACACTGGGACAGGGGGGTCACCCCTCCACTTT
TRBV18	TRBJ1-4	-	-	CASSRGPNEKLFF	TGTGCCAGCTCCCGAGGACCTAATGAAAAACTGTTTTTT
TRBV2	TRBJ2-2	TRBD1	-	CASSPDRVPVAGELFF	TGTGCCAGCAGCCCCGACAGGGTCCCGGTCGCCGGGGAGCTGTTTTTT
TRBV28	TRBJ2-3	-	once	CASSFVAGAYTDTQYF	TGTGCCAGCAGTTTTGTGGCGGGGGCCTACACAGATACGCAGTATTTT
TRBV7-3	TRBJ1-1	-	few	CASSLSENTEAFF	TGTGCCAGCAGCTTATCCGAGAACACTGAAGCTTTCTTT
TRBV4-3	TRBJ1-1	-	-	CASSPYDLSTEAFF	TGCGCCAGCAGCCCCTATGACCTGAGCACTGAAGCTTTCTTT
TRBV30	TRBJ1-1	-	-	CAWSDRGGSMGTEAFF	TGTGCCTGGAGCGACCGTGGGGGCAGCATGGGAACTGAAGCTTTCTTT
TRBV28	TRBJ1-6	-	-	CASSLSSSPLHF	TGTGCCAGCAGTTTAAGCAGCTCACCCCTCCACTTT
TRBV9	TRBJ1-1	-	once	CASSVGAGAGTEAFF	TGTGCCAGCAGCGTAGGCGCGGGGGCCGGAACTGAAGCTTTCTTT